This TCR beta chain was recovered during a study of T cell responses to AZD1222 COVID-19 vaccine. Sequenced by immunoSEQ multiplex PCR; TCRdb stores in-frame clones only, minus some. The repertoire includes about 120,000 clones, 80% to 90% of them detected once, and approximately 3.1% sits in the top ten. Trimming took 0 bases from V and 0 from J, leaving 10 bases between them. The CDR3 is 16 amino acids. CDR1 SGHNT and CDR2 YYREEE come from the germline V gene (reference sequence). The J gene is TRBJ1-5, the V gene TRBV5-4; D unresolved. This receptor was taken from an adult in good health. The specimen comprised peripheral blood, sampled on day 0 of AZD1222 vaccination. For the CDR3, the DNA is TGTGCCAGCAGCTTGGGTGCCCCAGATAGCAATCAGCCCCAGCATTTT. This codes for CASSLGAPDSNQPQHF.